The 25 T cell receptor beta chains in this list originate from one sample, sequenced in a study of beta chain features in type 1 diabetes. The entirety of the isolated RNA underwent reverse transcription, so expressed TCRB transcripts were sequenced. Some clones are missing from TCRdb's copy, which holds only in-frame ones; the method was immunoSEQ multiplex PCR. The repertoire holds some 150,000 clones, more than 9% seen once, with around 1.2% in the top ten. The sample consisted of naive CD4+ T cells from blood. Source of these receptors: a man in his late teens or twenties in good health.

This clone was seen at least ten times. The chain employs TRBV7-9 and TRBJ2-5; D is ambiguous. This CDR3 has 13 residues. V was cut by 1 base and J by 5 bases, with 8 bases left in between. In germline, CDR1 is SEHNR, CDR2 FQNEAQ (reference sequence). The CDR3 loop reads CASSLVQVETQYF. The CDR3 nucleotides are TGTGCCAGCAGCTTAGTGCAGGTTGAGACCCAGTACTTC.

This clone has a handful of counts. This chain uses TRBV5-1 with TRBJ2-7, with 7 bases fitting TRBD1. The CDR3 contains 16 residues. The germline gives CDR1 SGHRS, CDR2 YFSETQ. V lost 0 bases, J lost 5 bases, and 11 bases stayed unmatched. For the CDR3, the DNA is TGCGCCAGCAGCTTGGGGGGACAGCCGTCAGGCGACGAGCAGTACTTC. The encoded protein is CASSLGGQPSGDEQYF.

There are a few counts of this clone. The chain is built from TRBV14 and TRBJ2-3; D might be TRBD1 (5 bases). CDR3 size: 16 residues. The germline gives CDR1 SGHDN, CDR2 FVKESK. V lost 1 base and J lost 6, with 17 bases in between. The CDR3 loop is CASSQALQVGADTQYF. The CDR3 DNA sequence: TGTGCCAGCAGCCAAGCGTTACAGGTTGGTGCGGATACGCAGTATTTT.

This clone was found a few times. The chain carries TRBV6-4 and TRBJ1-4; D gene ambiguous. CDR3 length equals 13 residues. The germline V gene encodes CDR1 MRHNA and CDR2 SNTAGT. The V gene lost 4 bases and the J gene lost 6 bases, with 9 bases spanning the gap. The CDR3 protein is CASSAVADEKLFF. The DNA of the CDR3 is TGTGCCAGCAGTGCGGTTGCGGATGAAAAACTGTTTTTT.

Only a few counts were recorded for this clone. In DNA form, the CDR3 reads TGTGCCAGCAGCCCTAGAATCGAAACAGGATTCAACACTGAAGCTTTCTTT. This sequence encodes CASSPRIETGFNTEAFF. J is TRBJ1-1 and V is TRBV11-2, with TRBD1 as a possible D gene (5 bases). Deletions cut 5 bases from V and 2 bases from J, with 21 bases between. The CDR3 runs 17 residues. Germline CDR1 and CDR2: SGHAT and FQNNGV.

As regards this clone: It may be a read error: a sequence one base away is much more abundant. The chain couples TRBV6-5 to TRBJ2-7, with TRBD1 matching over 9 bases. The trim removed 6 bases at V and 5 bases at J, leaving 2 bases unmatched. The CDR3 extends over 12 amino acids. CDR1 is MNHEY, CDR2 SVGAGI, per germline. In DNA, the CDR3 is TGTGCCAGCAGCGGGACAGGGAACGAGCAGTACTTC. Protein product: CASSGTGNEQYF.

This clone was detected only a few times. J is TRBJ1-6 and V is TRBV6-5; D not resolved. This CDR3 has 14 amino acids. Trimming removed 5 bases from V and 7 bases from J, with 12 bases in between. CDR1 is MNHEY, CDR2 SVGAGI, per germline. The CDR3 DNA follows: TGTGCCAGCAGTCTCCGGGGTTCAAATTCACCCCTCCACTTT. Residues: CASSLRGSNSPLHF.

This clone was found a few times. The rearrangement uses TRBV2 and TRBJ1-6; D perhaps matches TRBD1 (5 bases). Germline V gene data show CDR1 as SNHLY and CDR2 as FYNNEI. Trimming took off 0 bases at V and 10 bases at J, with 19 bases between the two ends. The CDR3 spans 17 residues. CDR3 coding DNA: TGTGCCAGCAGTGAAGCCGGGCCCCGAGGGGCGGGATCACCCCTCCACTTT. Protein sequence: CASSEAGPRGAGSPLHF.

The chain has TRBV5-6 and TRBJ1-4; 8 bases fit TRBD1. The CDR3 totals 17 residues. Germline CDR1 reads SGHDT; CDR2 reads YYEEEE. V lost 2 bases, J lost 4 bases, and 10 bases stayed unmatched. CDR3 protein: CASSFGQGATLNEKLFF. The CDR3 coding sequence is TGTGCCAGCAGCTTCGGGCAGGGGGCCACCCTTAATGAAAAACTGTTTTTT.

J is TRBJ2-7 and V is TRBV10-3; maybe TRBD1 (5 bases). CDR1 is ENHRY, CDR2 SYGVKD, per germline. This CDR3 is 14 amino acids long. Trimming pared 10 bases from V and 6 bases from J, leaving 22 bases between. In nucleotides, the CDR3 is TGTGCCAGCCGAGAGATTGGGGCTCGTGGCGAGCAGTACTTC. Its protein is CASREIGARGEQYF.

The V call is TRBV18, the J call TRBJ2-7, with 8 bases fitting TRBD2. There are 15 residues in the CDR3. The trim removed 3 bases at V and 0 bases at J, leaving 4 bases unmatched. From germline, CDR1 is KGHSH and CDR2 LQKENI. The CDR3 sequence is CASSPAGGGSYEQYF. CDR3 nucleotide sequence: TGTGCCAGCTCACCCGCGGGGGGTGGCTCCTACGAGCAGTACTTC.

This clone was seen at least ten times. The rearrangement uses TRBV5-4 and TRBJ2-5, with 7 bases identical to TRBD1. CDR1 and CDR2 from the germline V gene are SGHNT and YYREEE (reference sequence). The CDR3 runs 15 residues. Trimming cost V 4 bases and J 5 bases; bases outside gene matches: 11. The CDR3 DNA follows: TGTGCCAGCAGCCCACCGGGACAGCGGTCGGAGACCCAGTACTTC. Protein product: CASSPPGQRSETQYF.

The chain links TRBV7-2 to TRBJ2-3; 9 positions agree with TRBD1. V dropped 6 bases and J dropped 4; count of bases not matched to a gene: 8. Looked up from germline, CDR1 is SGHTA and CDR2 is FQGNSA. The CDR3 covers 15 residues. The CDR3 spells CASRSPGQGSDTQYF. As DNA, the CDR3 is TGTGCCAGCAGATCACCGGGACAGGGATCAGATACGCAGTATTTT.

This clone was seen only a few times. V is TRBV4-2 and J is TRBJ2-1; 9 positions match TRBD2. CDR1 and CDR2 (germline): LGHNA, YNFKEQ. V gave up 5 bases and J gave up 0 bases; unmatched junction bases: 8. This CDR3 is built from 17 residues. The CDR3 sequence: CASSGLAGPNSYNEQFF. In nucleotides, the CDR3 is TGTGCCAGCAGCGGGCTAGCGGGGCCCAACTCCTACAATGAGCAGTTCTTC.

This clone was observed a few times. The V call is TRBV7-2, the J call TRBJ2-7; 8 nucleotides match TRBD2. Germline-derived CDR1 and CDR2 are SGHTA and FQGNSA. Losses at the gene ends were 8 bases for V and 4 bases for J; bases not matched to a gene: 10. The CDR3 runs 14 residues. The CDR3 coding sequence is TGTGCCAGCGGAGGAGCGGGAGTTTCTTACGAGCAGTACTTC. Residues: CASGGAGVSYEQYF. Variable domain in full (rest from reference TRBV7-2 and TRBJ2-7): GAGVSQSPSNKVTEKGKDVELRCDPISGHTALYWYRQSLGQGLEFLIYFQGNSAPDKSGLPSDRFSAERTGGSVSTLTIQRTQQEDSAVYLCASGGAGVSYEQYFGPGTRLTVT.

This clone has only a few counts. This chain uses TRBV18 with TRBJ2-1, with 8 bases fitting TRBD2. The V segment lost 4 bases and the J segment 9 bases; nucleotides outside the gene matches: 11. The CDR3 has 15 amino acids. Germline V gives CDR1 KGHSH, CDR2 LQKENI. The CDR3 here is CASSRPPGGVGEQFF. CDR3 in DNA: TGTGCCAGCTCACGACCACCCGGGGGGGTGGGTGAGCAGTTCTTC.

CDR3: CASSRLLGTGELFF. CDR3 in DNA: TGTGCCAGCTCACGACTCCTTGGGACCGGGGAGCTGTTTTTT. J is TRBJ2-2 and V is TRBV18, with D unclear. V lost 4 bases and J 5 bases, leaving 11 bases between the germline ends. Per the germline V gene, CDR1 is KGHSH and CDR2 is LQKENI. This CDR3 spans 14 amino acids.

This clone has a handful of counts. V gene TRBV4-1 combines with J gene TRBJ2-1; 8 bases map to TRBD2. CDR1 is MGHRA and CDR2 is YSYEKL in the germline V gene. Trimming took 8 bases from V and 10 from J; bases not matched to a gene: 13. The CDR3 totals 14 residues. The DNA of the CDR3 is TGCGCCAGCCGAACCCAGCGGGGGACTCAGGAGCAGTTCTTC. It yields the protein CASRTQRGTQEQFF.

The V call is TRBV6-5, the J call TRBJ1-1; 7 nucleotides agree with TRBD1. The CDR3 runs to 12 residues. Germline V CDR1 and CDR2: MNHEY, SVGAGI. V gave up 5 bases and J gave up 10 bases; unmatched junction bases: 7. In DNA, the CDR3 is TGTGCCAGCAGTAAAAACAGGGGTAGAGCTTTCTTT. Residues: CASSKNRGRAFF.

The rearrangement joins TRBV15 to TRBJ1-6; D not certain. Germline V gene data show CDR1 as LNHNV and CDR2 as YYDKDF (reference sequence). This CDR3 has 16 amino acids. V gave up 0 bases and J gave up 0 bases, with 6 bases separating them. The CDR3 reads CATSRDSSSYNSPLHF. CDR3 in DNA: TGTGCCACCAGCAGAGACTCCAGCTCCTATAATTCACCCCTCCACTTT.

The chain links TRBV5-1 to TRBJ1-2; 7 positions match TRBD1. The CDR3 has 15 amino acids. The V gene end was trimmed by 4 bases and the J gene end by 2 bases; junction bases not matched to a gene: 8. Germline V CDR1 and CDR2: SGHRS, YFSETQ. The CDR3 nucleotides read TGCGCCAGCAGCGTACTTCCGGGACAGAACTATGGCTACACCTTC. It yields the protein CASSVLPGQNYGYTF.

The chain joins TRBV21-1 to TRBJ1-2; the table's D call of TRBD1 was not tested on the DNA. TRBV21-1 corresponds to a pseudogene. The CDR3 consists of 16 residues. CDR3 bases: TGTGCCAGCAGCTCTGTCACGAGTCAGGGGGCAGAAGGCTACACCTTC. Amino acid sequence: CASSSVTSQGAEGYTF.

This chain connects TRBV10-2 to TRBJ2-5; 8 bases line up with TRBD1. The CDR3 consists of 14 residues. After removal of 5 bases from V and 3 bases from J, the junction contained 5 bases not matched to a gene. Germline V gene data show CDR1 as WSHSY and CDR2 as SAAADI. The CDR3 bases are TGCGCCAGCAGTTCCGGGACAGGTGAAGAGACCCAGTACTTC. Translation gives CASSSGTGEETQYF.

The chain has TRBV6-6 and TRBJ2-4; 7 bases fit TRBD1. Germline CDR1 is MNHNY and CDR2 is SVGAGI (reference sequence). This CDR3 has 14 residues. V trimming: 5 bases; J trimming: 1 base; junction bases outside the gene matches: 2. The CDR3 DNA sequence: TGTGCCAGCAGTGCGACAGGGGCCAAAAACATTCAGTACTTC. Residues: CASSATGAKNIQYF.

This clone was counted between two and nine times. The chain carries TRBV11-3 and TRBJ2-5, with 7 bases matching TRBD2. CDR3 size: 13 residues. Germline V lookup: CDR1 SGHNT, CDR2 YENEEA. J was trimmed by 4 bases and V by 5 bases; bases with no gene match: 4. CDR3 in amino acids: CASSPGRGETQYF. The CDR3 bases are TGTGCCAGCAGCCCAGGGAGGGGAGAGACCCAGTACTTC.